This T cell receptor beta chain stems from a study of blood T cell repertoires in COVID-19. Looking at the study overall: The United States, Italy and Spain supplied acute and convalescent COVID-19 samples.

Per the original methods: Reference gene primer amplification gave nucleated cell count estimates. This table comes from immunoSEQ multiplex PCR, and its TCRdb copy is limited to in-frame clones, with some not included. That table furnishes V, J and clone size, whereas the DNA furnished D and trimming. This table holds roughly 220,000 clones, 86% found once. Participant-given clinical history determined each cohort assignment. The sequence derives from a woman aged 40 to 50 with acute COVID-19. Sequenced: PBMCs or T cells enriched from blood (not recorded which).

The CDR3 region has the DNA TGTGCCAGCATCCAAACCGGGACTAGTTTCTCGAAGACCCAGTACTTC. Protein: CASIQTGTSFSKTQYF. This rearrangement joins TRBV7-9 to TRBJ2-5; 8 bases match TRBD2. CDR3 length equals 16 residues. Germline V gene lookup returns CDR1 SEHNR and CDR2 FQNEAQ (reference sequence). J lost 6 bases, V lost 7 bases, and 16 bases had no gene match.